The 27 T cell receptor beta chains below all came from one sample that was sequenced in a study of vaccination and CD4 T cells after COVID-19. Treatment indicated: roughly 10-day PBMC culture with coronavirus spike peptide pools or control peptides (ViraFEST assay). These TCRs are of unknown antigen specificity. Scientists ran DNA taken from cultured CD4+ T cells through the Oncomine TCR Beta short-read assay for sequencing. TCRdb re-called the PCR reads through MiXCR, storing one row per CDR3 protein. The sample records almost 20,000 distinct CDR3 sequences, 40% to 55% being singletons. The specimen comprised CD4+ T cells from blood, cultured in vitro, sampled after SARS-CoV-2 vaccination. The receptors were sampled from a human donor who had recovered from COVID-19.

The rearrangement joins TRBV6-2 or TRBV6-3 to TRBJ2-1, with D perhaps matching TRBD1 (6 bases). The V and J ends lost 5 bases and 8 bases respectively, with 16 bases between them. CDR3 size: 14 residues. Germline V gene lookup returns CDR1 MNHEY and CDR2 SVGEGT. CDR3 DNA sequence: TGTGCCAGCAGTCCCCTACTTGGGGGCGATGAGCAGTTCTTC. It encodes CASSPLLGGDEQFF.

V usage is TRBV6-1 and J usage is TRBJ1-6, with 7 nucleotides matching TRBD1. With 1 base clipped from V and 9 bases from J, the junction kept 6 bases outside the gene matches. The CDR3 runs to 15 residues. CDR1 MNHNS and CDR2 SASEGT come from the germline V gene. CDR3 sequence (DNA): TGTGCCAGCAGTGAAGGACCGGGACAGAGTTCACCCCTCCACTTT. Protein product: CASSEGPGQSSPLHF.

This chain links TRBV11-3 with TRBJ2-7; 9 bases are a match to TRBD2. V lost 5 bases, J lost 2 bases, and 13 bases stayed unmatched. Germline CDR1 reads SGHNT; CDR2 reads YENEEA. The CDR3 has 17 amino acids. The CDR3 here is CASSALNLAGETYEQYF. In DNA, the CDR3 is TGTGCCAGCAGCGCCCTCAACTTAGCGGGAGAGACCTACGAGCAGTACTTC.

J is TRBJ2-5 and V is TRBV7-2; no firm D call. The CDR3 is 15 amino acids. V lost 5 bases to trimming and J lost 0 bases, with 13 bases between them. In germline, CDR1 is SGHTA, CDR2 FQGNSA. As DNA, the CDR3 is TGTGCCAGCAGCCGATTAAGGGCAGACCAAGAGACCCAGTACTTC. This sequence encodes CASSRLRADQETQYF.

This clonotype was detected a few times. This chain joins TRBV6-1 and TRBJ1-3; no clear D. The CDR3 totals 14 residues. The ends were cut back, 1 base at V and 0 bases at J, with 4 bases in the middle. The germline CDR1 and CDR2 sequences are MNHNS and SASEGT. Written as DNA, the CDR3 is TGTGCCAGCAGTGAAGGGTTCTCTGGAAACACCATATATTTT. This encodes CASSEGFSGNTIYF.

The V call is TRBV24-1, the J call TRBJ1-1, with D hard to call. The CDR3 has 14 amino acids. Looked up from germline, CDR1 is KGHDR and CDR2 is SFDVKD. V lost 4 bases to trimming and J lost 0 bases, with 8 bases between them. DNA of the CDR3: TGTGCCACCAGTGACGGAGAACTGAACACTGAAGCTTTCTTT. Protein sequence: CATSDGELNTEAFF.

The chain links TRBV19 to TRBJ1-1; maybe TRBD1 (6 bases). The CDR3 loop spans 15 amino acids. V dropped 5 bases and J dropped 5 bases, with 18 bases sitting between them. The germline V gene has CDR1 LNHDA and CDR2 SQIVND (reference sequence). The CDR3 is CASSPLIGGATEAFF. The CDR3 coding sequence is TGTGCCAGTAGTCCCCTGATAGGGGGGGCAACTGAAGCTTTCTTT.

This clonotype was counted a few times. The V call is TRBV27, the J call TRBJ2-2; D is possibly TRBD2 (6 bases). The germline gives CDR1 MNHEY, CDR2 SMNVEV (reference sequence). This CDR3 is 14 amino acids long. V lost 3 bases and J 2 bases, leaving 7 bases between the germline ends. DNA for the CDR3: TGTGCCAGCAGTTTCGGGGGTAACACCGGGGAGCTGTTTTTT. Translated, it gives CASSFGGNTGELFF.

V gene TRBV11-2 combines with J gene TRBJ1-4; no clear D gene. The V and J ends lost 0 bases and 7 bases respectively, with 3 bases between them. This CDR3 spans 12 amino acids. The germline gives CDR1 SGHAT, CDR2 FQNNGV. CDR3 DNA: TGTGCCAGCAGCTTAGACAGTGAAAAACTGTTTTTT. Translation gives CASSLDSEKLFF.

The rearrangement joins TRBV29-1 to TRBJ1-3; TRBD1 agrees at 8 bases. Germline trimming cut 6 bases from V and 4 bases from J; bases unmatched to any gene: 5. Germline-derived CDR1 and CDR2 are SQVTM and ANQGSEA. This CDR3 is 13 amino acids long. The CDR3 loop is CSVRAGGGNTIYF. Written as DNA, the CDR3 is TGCAGCGTGCGGGCAGGGGGCGGAAACACCATATATTTT.

This clonotype was detected only a few times. The chain recombines TRBV7-9 with TRBJ1-2; D gene unclear. This CDR3 comprises 16 residues. Deletions cut 8 bases from V and 0 bases from J, with 19 bases between. Germline-derived CDR1 and CDR2 are SEHNR and FQNEAQ (reference sequence). CDR3 coding DNA: TGTGCCAGCGAAGCGGGAGGGATGCCAGCTAACTATGGCTACACCTTC. Translating gives CASEAGGMPANYGYTF.

This clonotype was recorded a few times. V usage is TRBV6-1 and J usage is TRBJ1-6, with 7 bases that match TRBD1. Germline CDR1 MNHNS, CDR2 SASEGT. The J segment lost 14 bases and the V segment lost 2 bases, leaving 9 bases of the junction unmatched. This CDR3 has 14 amino acids. CDR3 sequence (DNA): TGTGCCAGCAGTGAACGCAGGGACAGATCATCCCTCCACTTT. It specifies CASSERRDRSSLHF.

CDR3 sequence (DNA): TGTGCCAGCAGCTCTCGGACTAGCGGGGGCCTGTACCAAGAGACCCAGTACTTC. Translating gives CASSSRTSGGLYQETQYF. J is TRBJ2-5 and V is TRBV11-2; 13 nucleotides match TRBD2. Trimming took 4 bases from V and 0 from J; bases not matched to a gene: 8. This CDR3 contains 18 residues. CDR1 SGHAT and CDR2 FQNNGV come from the germline V gene.

Only a few counts were recorded for this clonotype. The rearrangement joins TRBV28 to TRBJ2-5, with D perhaps matching TRBD1 or TRBD2 (5 bases each). CDR3 size: 15 residues. The V gene's germline CDR1 is MDHEN and CDR2 SYDVKM. V was shortened by 6 bases and J by 1 base, with 15 bases between the two germline ends. The CDR3 nucleotides read TGTGCCAGCAGACTATCCGGGGCCCTCCAAGAGACCCAGTACTTC. Encoded protein: CASRLSGALQETQYF.

The J gene is TRBJ2-7, the V gene TRBV2; 9 nucleotides match TRBD1. This CDR3 has 14 residues. J lost 5 bases, V lost 7 bases, and 9 bases had no gene match. CDR1 and CDR2 (germline): SNHLY, FYNNEI. The CDR3 here is CASTGTGLSDEQYF. In DNA form, the CDR3 reads TGTGCCAGCACCGGGACAGGGCTATCGGACGAGCAGTACTTC.

This clonotype was counted a few times. The rearrangement links TRBV19 to TRBJ1-2, with D perhaps matching TRBD1 (6 bases). Trimming took off 7 bases at V and 8 bases at J, with 14 bases between the two ends. The germline gives CDR1 LNHDA, CDR2 SQIVND (reference sequence). This CDR3 region has 12 residues. CDR3 amino acids: CASMDRTMGYTF. CDR3 sequence (DNA): TGTGCCAGTATGGACAGAACTATGGGCTACACCTTC.

V and J are TRBV20-1 and TRBJ1-6; D is possibly TRBD1 (5 bases). The V end was cut by 0 bases, the J end by 2 bases, with 8 bases between. The germline CDR1 and CDR2 sequences are DFQATT and SNEGSKA (reference sequence). The CDR3 spans 15 residues. The CDR3 here is CSAREGRTYNSPLHF. In DNA, the CDR3 is TGCAGTGCTAGAGAGGGACGGACCTATAATTCACCCCTCCACTTT.

The J gene is TRBJ1-1, the V gene TRBV6-1; D remains unclear. The germline CDR1 and CDR2 sequences are MNHNS and SASEGT. The length of the CDR3 is 11 residues. Trimming pared 7 bases from V and 8 bases from J, leaving 11 bases between. The chain's CDR3 is CASTLVSEAFF. CDR3 bases: TGTGCCAGCACCCTGGTGTCAGAAGCTTTCTTT.

The rearrangement links TRBV7-8 to TRBJ1-5; D gene ambiguous. Germline lookup yields CDR1 SGHVS and CDR2 FQNEAQ. V was clipped by 3 bases and J by 0 bases, with 15 bases between them. The CDR3 contains 17 residues. CDR3 nucleotides: TGTGCCAGCAGCTTTTATTCGCAGACATATAGCAATCAGCCCCAGCATTTT. Amino acid sequence: CASSFYSQTYSNQPQHF.

The chain is built from TRBV20-1 and TRBJ2-3, with D perhaps TRBD2 (6 bases). This CDR3 has 14 amino acids. Per the germline V gene, CDR1 is DFQATT and CDR2 is SNEGSKA (reference sequence). The ends were cut back, 7 bases at V and 6 bases at J, with 20 bases in the middle. CDR3 sequence reads: CSGLTAGNPDTQYF. The CDR3 DNA reads TGCAGTGGACTCACGGCGGGGAACCCGGATACGCAGTATTTT.

This clonotype was counted only a few times. V is TRBV20-1 and J is TRBJ2-5, with TRBD2 matching 12 bases. The CDR3 has 16 residues. The germline V gene encodes CDR1 DFQATT and CDR2 SNEGSKA (reference sequence). Trimming took 2 bases from V and 4 from J; bases not matched to a gene: 8. The CDR3 region is CSARTALAGGGETQYF. CDR3 nucleotide sequence: TGCAGTGCTAGAACCGCTCTAGCGGGAGGGGGAGAGACCCAGTACTTC.

The J gene is TRBJ1-2, the V gene TRBV7-9; D gene uncertain. Germline loops: CDR1 SEHNR, CDR2 FQNEAQ (reference sequence). CDR3 size: 16 residues. V gave up 5 bases and J gave up 3 bases, with 19 bases separating them. The CDR3: CASSPTPSGSDYGYTF. The CDR3 coding sequence is TGTGCCAGCAGCCCGACCCCCTCAGGTTCAGACTATGGCTACACCTTC.

The chain joins TRBV27 to TRBJ2-6, with D unresolved. Trimming shortened V by 2 bases and J by 0 bases, and 2 bases separated the two germline ends. The CDR3 runs 14 residues. CDR1 and CDR2 from the germline V gene are MNHEY and SMNVEV (reference sequence). DNA of the CDR3: TGTGCCAGCAGTTTAAGCTCTGGGGCCAACGTCCTGACTTTC. Amino acid sequence: CASSLSSGANVLTF.

The V gene is TRBV6-1, the J gene TRBJ2-5; D is perhaps TRBD2 (7 bases). CDR3 length equals 17 residues. The germline gives CDR1 MNHNS, CDR2 SASEGT. V was clipped by 5 bases and J by 5 bases, with 24 bases between them. CDR3 nucleotide sequence: TGTGCCAGCAGTACCAACAGGGAGGGCTTCGTCTGGGAGACCCAGTACTTC. Protein product: CASSTNREGFVWETQYF.

There are a few counts of this clonotype. The J gene is TRBJ1-5, the V gene TRBV6-1; D is ambiguous. The V gene's germline CDR1 is MNHNS and CDR2 SASEGT. CDR3 length equals 13 residues. Trimming removed 2 bases at V and 4 bases at J, with 6 bases between. The CDR3 DNA reads TGTGCCAGCAGTGAAATGTTGAATCAGCCCCAGCATTTT. Protein: CASSEMLNQPQHF.

This clonotype was counted between two and nine times. The chain combines TRBV20-1 with TRBJ1-1, with unresolved D. Germline assignment: CDR1 DFQATT and CDR2 SNEGSKA (reference sequence). Trimming removed 3 bases from V and 1 base from J, with 9 bases in between. The CDR3 has 13 amino acids. CDR3 in amino acids: CSASLSENTEAFF. DNA for the CDR3: TGCAGTGCTAGTTTGTCTGAGAACACTGAAGCTTTCTTT.

The chain recombines TRBV29-1 with TRBJ2-2; D perhaps matches TRBD2 (5 bases). CDR1 and CDR2 from the germline V gene are SQVTM and ANQGSEA. V was cut by 5 bases and J by 6 bases, with 10 bases left in between. The CDR3 is 12 residues long. CDR3 sequence (DNA): TGCAGCGTTTGGGAGTTATCCGGGGAGCTGTTTTTT. It yields the protein CSVWELSGELFF.